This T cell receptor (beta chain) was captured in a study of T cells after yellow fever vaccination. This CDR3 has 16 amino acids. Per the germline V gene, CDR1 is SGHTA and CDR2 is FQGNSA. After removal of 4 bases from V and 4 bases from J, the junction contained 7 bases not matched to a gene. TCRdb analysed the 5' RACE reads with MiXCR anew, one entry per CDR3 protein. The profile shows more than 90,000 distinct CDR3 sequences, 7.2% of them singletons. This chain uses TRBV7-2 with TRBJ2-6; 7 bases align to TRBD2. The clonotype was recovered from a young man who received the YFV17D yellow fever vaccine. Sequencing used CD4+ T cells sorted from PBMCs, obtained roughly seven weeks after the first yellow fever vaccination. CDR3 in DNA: TGTGCCAGCAGCTCTAGCGGCGTATCCGGGGCCAACGTCCTGACTTTC. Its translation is CASSSSGVSGANVLTF.